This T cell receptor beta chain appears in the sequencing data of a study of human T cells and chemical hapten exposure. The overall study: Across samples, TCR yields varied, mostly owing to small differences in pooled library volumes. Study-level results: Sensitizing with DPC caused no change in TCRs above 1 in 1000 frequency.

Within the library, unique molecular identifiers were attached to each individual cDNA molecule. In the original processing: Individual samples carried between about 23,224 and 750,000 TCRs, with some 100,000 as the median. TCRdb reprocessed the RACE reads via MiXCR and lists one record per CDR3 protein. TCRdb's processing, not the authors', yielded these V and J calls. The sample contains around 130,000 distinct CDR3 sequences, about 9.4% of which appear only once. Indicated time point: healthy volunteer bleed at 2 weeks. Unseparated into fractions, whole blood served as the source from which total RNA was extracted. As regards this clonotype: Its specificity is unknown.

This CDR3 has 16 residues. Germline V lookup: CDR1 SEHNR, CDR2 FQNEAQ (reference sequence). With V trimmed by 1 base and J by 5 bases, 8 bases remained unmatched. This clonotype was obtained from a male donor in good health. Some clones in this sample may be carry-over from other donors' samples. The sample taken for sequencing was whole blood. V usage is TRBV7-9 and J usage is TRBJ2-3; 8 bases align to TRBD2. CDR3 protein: CASSLVQRELLDTQYF. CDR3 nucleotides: TGTGCCAGCAGCTTAGTCCAGCGGGAGTTATTAGATACGCAGTATTTT.